The sequence of this TCR beta chain was determined in a study of control samples from healthy donors and cancer patients. The CDR3 totals 13 residues. CDR1 is SQVTM, CDR2 ANQGSEA, per germline. The V end lost 4 bases, the J end lost 0 bases, and 7 bases lay between the germline ends. This table comes from immunoSEQ multiplex PCR, and its TCRdb copy is limited to in-frame clones, with some not included. The sample carries fewer than 85,000 clones, around 92% recorded once. V gene TRBV29-1 combines with J gene TRBJ2-1; the D is unclear. The sample comprised blood. This sequence was found in a woman between 55 and 75 years old in good health. CDR3 coding DNA: TGCAGCGTTGGGACGAGCTCCTACAATGAGCAGTTCTTC. Its protein is CSVGTSSYNEQFF.